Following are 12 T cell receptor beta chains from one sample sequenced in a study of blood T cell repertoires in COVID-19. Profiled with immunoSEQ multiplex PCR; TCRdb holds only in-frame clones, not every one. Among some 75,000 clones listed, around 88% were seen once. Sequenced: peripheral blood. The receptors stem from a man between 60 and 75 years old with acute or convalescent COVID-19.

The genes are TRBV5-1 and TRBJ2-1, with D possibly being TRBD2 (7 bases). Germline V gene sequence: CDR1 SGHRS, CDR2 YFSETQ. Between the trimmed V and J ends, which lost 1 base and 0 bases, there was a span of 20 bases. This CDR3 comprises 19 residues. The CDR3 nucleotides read TGCGCCAGCAGCTTGTTGCCGGGCGCGGGGGCGAGCTCCTACAATGAGCAGTTCTTC. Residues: CASSLLPGAGASSYNEQFF.

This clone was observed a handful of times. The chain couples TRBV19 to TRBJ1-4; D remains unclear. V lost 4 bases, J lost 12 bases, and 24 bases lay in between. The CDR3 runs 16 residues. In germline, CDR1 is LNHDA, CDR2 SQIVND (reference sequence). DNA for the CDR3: TGTGCCAGTAGTACCCCCGGCCAAAGAAGGGCCGGGGAACTGTTTTTT. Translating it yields CASSTPGQRRAGELFF. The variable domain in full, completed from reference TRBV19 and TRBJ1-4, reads DGGITQSPKYLFRKEGQNVTLSCEQNLNHDAMYWYRQDPGQGLRLIYYSQIVNDFQKGDIAEGYSVSREKKESFPLTVTSAQKNPTAFYLCASSTPGQRRAGELFFGSGTQLSVL.

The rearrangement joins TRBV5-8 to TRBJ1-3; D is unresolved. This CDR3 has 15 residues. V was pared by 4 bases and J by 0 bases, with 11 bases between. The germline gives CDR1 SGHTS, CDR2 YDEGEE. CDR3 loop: CASSLTRFSGNTIYF. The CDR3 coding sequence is TGTGCCAGCAGCCTGACGAGGTTCTCTGGAAACACCATATATTTT.

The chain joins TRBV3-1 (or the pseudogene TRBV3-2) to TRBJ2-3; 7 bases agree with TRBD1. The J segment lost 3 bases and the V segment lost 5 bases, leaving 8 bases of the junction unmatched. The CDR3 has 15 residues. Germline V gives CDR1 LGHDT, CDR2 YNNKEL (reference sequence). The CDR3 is CASSKNPTGTDTQYF. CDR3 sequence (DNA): TGTGCCAGCAGCAAGAACCCGACAGGGACAGATACGCAGTATTTT.

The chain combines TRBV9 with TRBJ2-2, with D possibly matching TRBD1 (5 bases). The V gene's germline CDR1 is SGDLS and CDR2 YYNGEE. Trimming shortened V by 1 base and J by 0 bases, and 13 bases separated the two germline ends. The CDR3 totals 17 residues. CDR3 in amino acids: CASSVIGQGTNTGELFF. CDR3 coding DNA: TGTGCCAGCAGCGTAATAGGCCAGGGCACGAACACCGGGGAGCTGTTTTTT.

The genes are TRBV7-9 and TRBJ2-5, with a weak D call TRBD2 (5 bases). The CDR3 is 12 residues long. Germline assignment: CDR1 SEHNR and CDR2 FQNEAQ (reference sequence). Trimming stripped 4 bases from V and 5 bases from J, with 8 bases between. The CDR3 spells CASSSAGETQYF. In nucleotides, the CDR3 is TGTGCCAGCAGCTCCGCGGGCGAGACCCAGTACTTC.

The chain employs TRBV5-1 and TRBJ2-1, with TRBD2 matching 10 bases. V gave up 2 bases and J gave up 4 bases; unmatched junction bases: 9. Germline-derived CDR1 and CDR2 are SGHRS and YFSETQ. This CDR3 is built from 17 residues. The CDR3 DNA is TGCGCCAGCAGCTTTTCACCTAGCGGGGGCGGTTACAATGAGCAGTTCTTC. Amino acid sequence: CASSFSPSGGGYNEQFF. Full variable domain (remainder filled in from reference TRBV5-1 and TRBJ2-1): KAGVTQTPRYLIKTRGQQVTLSCSPISGHRSVSWYQQTPGQGLQFLFEYFSETQRNKGNFPGRFSGRQFSNSRSEMNVSTLELGDSALYLCASSFSPSGGGYNEQFFGPGTRLTVL.

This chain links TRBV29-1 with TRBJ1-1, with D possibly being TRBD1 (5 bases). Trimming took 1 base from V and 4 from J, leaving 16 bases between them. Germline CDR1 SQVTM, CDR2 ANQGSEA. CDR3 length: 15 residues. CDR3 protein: CSVEGTAGPGTEAFF. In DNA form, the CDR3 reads TGCAGCGTTGAAGGGACCGCGGGGCCGGGCACTGAAGCTTTCTTT. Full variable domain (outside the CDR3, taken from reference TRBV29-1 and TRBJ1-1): SAVISQKPSRDICQRGTSLTIQCQVDSQVTMMFWYRQQPGQSLTLIATANQGSEATYESGFVIDKFPISRPNLTFSTLTVSNMSPEDSSIYLCSVEGTAGPGTEAFFGQGTRLTVV.

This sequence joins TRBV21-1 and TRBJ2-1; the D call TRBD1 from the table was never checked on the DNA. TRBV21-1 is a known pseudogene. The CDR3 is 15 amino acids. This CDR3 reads CASSLQGRFYNEQFF. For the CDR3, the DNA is TGTGCCAGCAGTTTACAGGGGAGGTTTTACAATGAGCAGTTCTTC.

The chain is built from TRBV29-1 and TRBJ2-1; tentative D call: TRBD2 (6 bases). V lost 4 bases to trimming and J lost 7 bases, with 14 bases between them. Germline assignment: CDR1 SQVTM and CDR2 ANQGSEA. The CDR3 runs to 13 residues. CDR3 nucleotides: TGCAGCGTTGTGAGGGGACGGGGGAATGAGCAGTTCTTC. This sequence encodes CSVVRGRGNEQFF.

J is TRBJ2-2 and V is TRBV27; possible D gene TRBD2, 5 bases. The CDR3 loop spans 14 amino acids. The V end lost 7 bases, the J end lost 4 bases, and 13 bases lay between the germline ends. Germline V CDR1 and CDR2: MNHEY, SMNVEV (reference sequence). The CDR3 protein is CASTFGGLTGELFF. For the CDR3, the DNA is TGTGCCAGCACCTTCGGAGGTCTCACCGGGGAGCTGTTTTTT.

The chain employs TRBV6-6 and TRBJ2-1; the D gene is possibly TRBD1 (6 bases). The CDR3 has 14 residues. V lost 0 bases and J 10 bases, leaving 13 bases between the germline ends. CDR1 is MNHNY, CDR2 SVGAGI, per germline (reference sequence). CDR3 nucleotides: TGTGCCAGCAGTTACTCGAATGGGGGCGAGGAGCAGTTCTTC. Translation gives CASSYSNGGEEQFF.